This TCR beta chain was sequenced during a study of blood T cells in healthy people across ages. As for this clonotype: Its antigen is unknown.

Together with a sample-barcoded 5' primer, a J-beta primer mix was included in a second PCR lasting about 6 to 11 cycles. MiXCR, applied by TCRdb to the 5' RACE reads, yields one record per CDR3 protein. The sample comprises about 590,000 distinct CDR3 sequences, roughly 30% of which are singletons, and around a sixth rests with the top ten. Study results and limitations: Estimated diversity across one million T cells was deemed an underestimate.

Per-sample yields of isolated PBMCs were at least 6.5 million. The TCR sequence derives from a woman aged 80 or over in good health. Input material: blood.

CDR3 DNA sequence: TGTGCCAGCAGGGACCAAGGACGGATCAGCTATGGCTACACCTTC. The encoded protein is CASRDQGRISYGYTF. This chain connects TRBV2 to TRBJ1-2; no definite D call. CDR1 is SNHLY, CDR2 FYNNEI, per germline. CDR3 size: 15 residues. Trimming took 6 bases from V and 4 from J, leaving 18 bases between them.